These 18 T cell receptor beta chains originate from one sample sequenced in a study of cytomegalovirus exposure and HLA in healthy donors. Both 60 Vbeta primers and 13 Jbeta primers went into the PCR. The protocol was immunoSEQ multiplex PCR, while the TCRdb copy is restricted to in-frame clones and leaves out a portion. The table shows about 210,000 clones, with around 90% occurring only once. Sequencing input: PBMCs. Receptor source: a boy between 2 and 10 years old in good health and CMV-seronegative.

The V and J genes are TRBV27 and TRBJ2-1, with D possibly TRBD1 on 6 matching bases. Germline CDR1 MNHEY, CDR2 SMNVEV (reference sequence). Trimming shortened V by 3 bases and J by 3 bases, and 18 bases separated the two germline ends. The CDR3 runs to 17 residues. The CDR3 nucleotides are TGTGCCAGCAGTTTCTCTATTAACGGACAGATCTACAATGAGCAGTTCTTC. Translation gives CASSFSINGQIYNEQFF.

DNA for the CDR3: TGTGCCAGCACCCAAACCCAGGGTAGCGGTTCACCCCTCCACTTT. Protein product: CASTQTQGSGSPLHF. The chain carries TRBV6-1 and TRBJ1-6; D perhaps matches TRBD1 (5 bases). This CDR3 is 15 amino acids long. Per germline, CDR1 MNHNS and CDR2 SASEGT. V was cut by 7 bases and J by 9 bases, with 19 bases left in between.

This chain's CDR3 is CASSPDRATDTQYF. CDR3 coding DNA: TGTGCCAGCAGTCCGGACAGGGCCACAGATACGCAGTATTTT. The chain recombines TRBV6-1 with TRBJ2-3; 8 bases match TRBD1. Germline assignment: CDR1 MNHNS and CDR2 SASEGT. The CDR3 sequence is 14 residues long. V shed 5 bases, J shed 2 bases, and the junction held 3 bases outside the gene matches.

The J gene is TRBJ2-5, the V gene TRBV28; D perhaps matches TRBD2 (5 bases). Trimming cost V 7 bases and J 3 bases, with 12 bases left between them. This CDR3 spans 13 amino acids. The germline V gene encodes CDR1 MDHEN and CDR2 SYDVKM. The CDR3 reads CASINGGEETQYF. CDR3 coding DNA: TGTGCCAGCATTAACGGAGGAGAAGAGACCCAGTACTTC.

The J gene is TRBJ2-1, the V gene TRBV7-8, with D perhaps matching TRBD2 (5 bases). The V gene lost 0 bases and the J gene lost 7 bases, with 10 bases spanning the gap. Germline CDR1 and CDR2: SGHVS and FQNEAQ. The CDR3 consists of 14 residues. The CDR3 nucleotides read TGTGCCAGCAGCTTAGCGGGAGACTTGAATGAGCAGTTCTTC. It encodes CASSLAGDLNEQFF.

CDR3 sequence: CAWARRGKLSDEQFF. The CDR3 coding sequence is TGTGCCTGGGCCCGGCGGGGGAAATTAAGCGATGAGCAGTTCTTC. The rearrangement uses TRBV30 and TRBJ2-1, with TRBD2 identical over 7 bases. Trimming took 5 bases from V and 8 from J; bases not matched to a gene: 15. Germline CDR1 reads GTSNPN; CDR2 reads SVGIG (reference sequence). CDR3 length equals 15 residues.

J is TRBJ2-1 and V is TRBV5-1, with 8 bases matching TRBD2. This CDR3 comprises 16 residues. Germline CDR1 reads SGHRS; CDR2 reads YFSETQ. The junction had 9 bases not matched to a gene; V was cut back by 0 bases and J by 7 bases. CDR3 sequence: CASSLEHSGGRNEQFF. The CDR3 DNA sequence: TGCGCCAGCAGCTTGGAACACAGCGGGGGACGTAATGAGCAGTTCTTC. The whole variable domain, filled in from reference TRBV5-1 and TRBJ2-1, reads KAGVTQTPRYLIKTRGQQVTLSCSPISGHRSVSWYQQTPGQGLQFLFEYFSETQRNKGNFPGRFSGRQFSNSRSEMNVSTLELGDSALYLCASSLEHSGGRNEQFFGPGTRLTVL.

Written as DNA, the CDR3 is TGTGCCAGCAGCGTAGTGGGCTCCACCGGGGAGCTGTTTTTT. Protein: CASSVVGSTGELFF. This sequence joins TRBV9 and TRBJ2-2; D not certain. CDR1 SGDLS and CDR2 YYNGEE come from the germline V gene. CDR3 length: 14 residues. Trimming took 0 bases from V and 4 from J, leaving 7 bases between them.

The chain is built from TRBV7-9 and TRBJ2-7; TRBD2 might be the D (7 bases). CDR3 length: 16 residues. Deletions cut 5 bases from V and 2 bases from J, with 19 bases between. Germline CDR1 and CDR2: SEHNR and FQNEAQ (reference sequence). Here the CDR3 reads CASSPIGGADAYEQYF. The CDR3 DNA sequence: TGTGCCAGCAGCCCCATTGGGGGGGCCGACGCCTACGAGCAGTACTTC. Using reference TRBV7-9 and TRBJ2-7 for the parts outside the CDR3, the full variable domain is DTGVSQNPRHKITKRGQNVTFRCDPISEHNRLYWYRQTLGQGPEFLTYFQNEAQLEKSRLLSDRFSAERPKGSFSTLEIQRTEQGDSAMYLCASSPIGGADAYEQYFGPGTRLTVT.

This clone has just a few counts. This rearrangement joins TRBV4-1 to TRBJ1-5; D gene uncertain. The V gene's germline CDR1 is MGHRA and CDR2 YSYEKL. The CDR3 extends over 15 amino acids. V was trimmed by 1 base and J by 0 bases, leaving 7 bases between them. In nucleotides, the CDR3 is TGCGCCAGCAGCCAAGGCGAGTATAGCAATCAGCCCCAGCATTTT. The encoded protein is CASSQGEYSNQPQHF.

V usage is TRBV6-1 and J usage is TRBJ1-5; D is unclear. Germline values: CDR1 MNHNS, CDR2 SASEGT. The germline V and J ends were trimmed by 5 bases and 0 bases, with 8 bases remaining between them. This CDR3 is 14 amino acids long. The CDR3 here is CASSQSYSNQPQHF. The CDR3 DNA is TGTGCCAGCAGTCAGTCATATAGCAATCAGCCCCAGCATTTT.

The chain carries TRBV27 and TRBJ2-5; no firm D call. V dropped 4 bases and J dropped 1 base, with 7 bases sitting between them. This CDR3 is 13 amino acids long. Germline V CDR1 and CDR2: MNHEY, SMNVEV (reference sequence). The CDR3 coding sequence is TGTGCCAGCAGTTCCCAGTCCCAAGAGACCCAGTACTTC. As protein: CASSSQSQETQYF.

The chain employs TRBV7-9 and TRBJ2-7; 8 positions match TRBD2. Germline assignment: CDR1 SEHNR and CDR2 FQNEAQ (reference sequence). V lost 1 base to trimming and J lost 4 bases; unmatched junction nucleotides: 3. The CDR3 contains 14 residues. The CDR3 reads CASSLDPSGYEQYF. In DNA, the CDR3 is TGTGCCAGCAGCTTAGACCCTAGCGGGTACGAGCAGTACTTC.

The gene calls are TRBV28 and TRBJ2-1, with 11 bases matching TRBD2. This CDR3 spans 23 amino acids. Germline V gene lookup returns CDR1 MDHEN and CDR2 SYDVKM. V was pared by 1 base and J by 8 bases, with 28 bases of the junction left unmatched. The CDR3 spells CASSLSRDKTGFRVLAGVDEQFF. The DNA for the CDR3 is TGTGCCAGCAGTTTATCCAGAGACAAGACAGGGTTTCGTGTACTAGCGGGGGTCGATGAGCAGTTCTTC. The variable domain in full, completed from reference TRBV28 and TRBJ2-1, reads DVKVTQSSRYLVKRTGEKVFLECVQDMDHENMFWYRQDPGLGLRLIYFSYDVKMKEKGDIPEGYSVSREKKERFSLILESASTNQTSMYLCASSLSRDKTGFRVLAGVDEQFFGPGTRLTVL.

The chain couples TRBV7-9 to TRBJ2-5, with TRBD2 identical over 8 bases. Germline V gene lookup returns CDR1 SEHNR and CDR2 FQNEAQ (reference sequence). Unmatched junction bases numbered 12, after V lost 8 bases and J lost 4 bases. This CDR3 contains 15 residues. The CDR3 loop reads CASGSRAGALETQYF. The CDR3, as DNA: TGTGCCAGCGGATCGAGAGCGGGGGCCTTAGAGACCCAGTACTTC. The full variable domain, with the rest looked up from reference TRBV7-9 and TRBJ2-5, is DTGVSQNPRHKITKRGQNVTFRCDPISEHNRLYWYRQTLGQGPEFLTYFQNEAQLEKSRLLSDRFSAERPKGSFSTLEIQRTEQGDSAMYLCASGSRAGALETQYFGPGTRLLVL.

The V call is TRBV11-2, the J call TRBJ2-1, with 11 positions matching TRBD2. Trimming cost V 5 bases and J 3 bases; bases outside gene matches: 3. Germline values: CDR1 SGHAT, CDR2 FQNNGV. The CDR3 spans 15 residues. CDR3 DNA: TGTGCCAGCAGCCCTGGGACTAGCGGCTACAATGAGCAGTTCTTC. As protein: CASSPGTSGYNEQFF. Supplemented by reference TRBV11-2 and TRBJ2-1, the full variable domain reads EAGVAQSPRYKIIEKRQSVAFWCNPISGHATLYWYQQILGQGPKLLIQFQNNGVVDDSQLPKDRFSAERLKGVDSTLKIQPAKLEDSAVYLCASSPGTSGYNEQFFGPGTRLTVL.

This clone was picked up a small number of times. The chain has TRBV6-1 and TRBJ1-4; 9 bases line up with TRBD1. This CDR3 is built from 14 residues. V trimming: 2 bases; J trimming: 6 bases; junction bases outside the gene matches: 1. Germline loops: CDR1 MNHNS, CDR2 SASEGT. CDR3 loop: CASSETGGHEKLFF. CDR3 coding DNA: TGTGCCAGCAGTGAAACAGGGGGCCATGAAAAACTGTTTTTT.

The V call is TRBV28, the J call TRBJ2-5, with 8 positions matching TRBD1. V shed 2 bases, J shed 0 bases, and the junction held 5 bases outside the gene matches. Germline lookup yields CDR1 MDHEN and CDR2 SYDVKM. This CDR3 spans 16 amino acids. The CDR3 loop reads CASSLEQGEYQETQYF. DNA of the CDR3: TGTGCCAGCAGTTTAGAACAGGGGGAGTACCAAGAGACCCAGTACTTC. Full variable domain (rest looked up from reference TRBV28 and TRBJ2-5): DVKVTQSSRYLVKRTGEKVFLECVQDMDHENMFWYRQDPGLGLRLIYFSYDVKMKEKGDIPEGYSVSREKKERFSLILESASTNQTSMYLCASSLEQGEYQETQYFGPGTRLLVL.